The TCR beta chain under discussion was sequenced for a study of high-grade serous ovarian cancer treatment subgroups. Study conclusions and caveats: Same-patient tumor repertoires overlapped at roughly 0.1 to 0.85; different patients barely overlapped.

The tumor samples were collected prior to definitive surgery or chemotherapy. As regards this clone: As yet, its antigen is unknown.

Profiling relied on immunoSEQ multiplex PCR, and the TCRdb table lists in-frame clones only, not all of them. The sample includes about 3,200 clones, roughly 59% of them seen just once. This TCR was recovered from a human donor with high-grade serous ovarian cancer. Sequencing was performed on tumor tissue.

The CDR3 spells CASSVELGLAGAGGELFF. The CDR3 DNA follows: TGTGCCAGCAGCGTAGAGCTGGGACTAGCGGGAGCGGGCGGGGAGCTGTTTTTT. This chain uses TRBV9 with TRBJ2-2, with 14 bases that match TRBD2. CDR3 length: 18 amino acids. Looked up from germline, CDR1 is SGDLS and CDR2 is YYNGEE. V was clipped by 0 bases and J by 7 bases; unmatched bases: 8.